This T cell receptor (beta chain) was identified in a study of cytomegalovirus exposure and HLA in healthy donors. Study context: The use of the same platform for the roughly 120 validation repertoires and the roughly 630 first-cohort repertoires was reported by a later analysis. Study-level findings and limits: In a later analysis, first-cohort TCR clusters were found to tend to co-occur in the 120 or so validation repertoires. Some TCR beta chains (more than 150 of them) were listed as cytomegalovirus-associated.

The CDR3 length is 14 residues. Deletions cut 2 bases from V and 8 bases from J, with 13 bases between. CDR1 is LNHDA and CDR2 is SQIVND in the germline V gene (reference sequence). Profiling relied on immunoSEQ multiplex PCR, and the TCRdb table lists in-frame clones only, not all of them. The sample has fewer than 200,000 clones; around 87% are singletons. In regard to this clone: The antigen remains unidentified.

Sequenced input: PBMCs. This TCR was sampled from a woman younger than 45 in good health and CMV-seronegative. The chain joins TRBV19 to TRBJ1-5; D is possibly TRBD1 (6 bases). CDR3 sequence reads: CASSIPGAHKPQHF. The CDR3 DNA follows: TGTGCCAGTAGTATACCAGGGGCGCATAAGCCCCAGCATTTT.